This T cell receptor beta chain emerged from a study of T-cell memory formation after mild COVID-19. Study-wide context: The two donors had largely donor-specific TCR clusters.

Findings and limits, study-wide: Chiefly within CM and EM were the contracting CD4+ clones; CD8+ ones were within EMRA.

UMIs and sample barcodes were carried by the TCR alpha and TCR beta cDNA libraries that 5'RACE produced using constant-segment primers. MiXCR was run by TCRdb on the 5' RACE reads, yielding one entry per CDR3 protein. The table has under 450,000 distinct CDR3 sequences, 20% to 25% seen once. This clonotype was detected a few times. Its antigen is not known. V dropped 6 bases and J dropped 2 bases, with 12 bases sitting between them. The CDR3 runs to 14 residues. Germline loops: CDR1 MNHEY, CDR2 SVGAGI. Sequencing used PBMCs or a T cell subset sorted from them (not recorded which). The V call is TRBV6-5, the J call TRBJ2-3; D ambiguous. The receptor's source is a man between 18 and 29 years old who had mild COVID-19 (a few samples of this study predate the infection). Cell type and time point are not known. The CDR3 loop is CASSPRRITDTQYF. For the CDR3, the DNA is TGTGCCAGCAGCCCCCGGCGGATCACAGATACGCAGTATTTT.